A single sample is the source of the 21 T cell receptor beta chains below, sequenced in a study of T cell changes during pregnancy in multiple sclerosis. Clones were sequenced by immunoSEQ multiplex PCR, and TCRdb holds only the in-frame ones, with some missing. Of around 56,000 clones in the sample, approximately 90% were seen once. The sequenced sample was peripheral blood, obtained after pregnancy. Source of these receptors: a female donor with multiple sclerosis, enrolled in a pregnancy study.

CDR3 residues: CASSTTGGYEQYF. Written as DNA, the CDR3 is TGTGCCAGTAGTACTACAGGGGGCTACGAGCAGTACTTC. V gene TRBV19 combines with J gene TRBJ2-7; 8 nucleotides match TRBD1. V trimming: 4 bases; J trimming: 3 bases; junction bases outside the gene matches: 2. Germline CDR1 and CDR2: LNHDA and SQIVND (reference sequence). The CDR3 extends over 13 amino acids. The whole variable domain, filled in from reference TRBV19 and TRBJ2-7, reads DGGITQSPKYLFRKEGQNVTLSCEQNLNHDAMYWYRQDPGQGLRLIYYSQIVNDFQKGDIAEGYSVSREKKESFPLTVTSAQKNPTAFYLCASSTTGGYEQYFGPGTRLTVT.

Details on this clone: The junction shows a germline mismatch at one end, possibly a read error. The CDR3 here is CAISQSYEQYF. The CDR3 DNA reads TGTGCCATCAGTCAGTCCTACGAGCAGTACTTC. The V call is TRBV10-3, the J call TRBJ2-7, with no clear D. The CDR3 totals 11 residues. The germline CDR1 and CDR2 sequences are ENHRY and SYGVKD.

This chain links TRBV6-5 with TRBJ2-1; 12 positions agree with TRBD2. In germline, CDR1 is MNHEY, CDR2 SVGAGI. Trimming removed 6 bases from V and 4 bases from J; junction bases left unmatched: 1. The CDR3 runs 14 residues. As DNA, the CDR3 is TGTGCCAGCAGCCTAGCGGGGGGGTACAATGAGCAGTTCTTC. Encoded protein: CASSLAGGYNEQFF.

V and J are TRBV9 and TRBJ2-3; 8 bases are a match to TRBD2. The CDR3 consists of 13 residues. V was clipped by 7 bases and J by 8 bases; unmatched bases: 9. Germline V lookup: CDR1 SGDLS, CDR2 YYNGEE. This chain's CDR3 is CASRGGVGGTQYF. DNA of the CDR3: TGTGCCAGCCGGGGGGGTGTCGGAGGTACGCAGTATTTT.

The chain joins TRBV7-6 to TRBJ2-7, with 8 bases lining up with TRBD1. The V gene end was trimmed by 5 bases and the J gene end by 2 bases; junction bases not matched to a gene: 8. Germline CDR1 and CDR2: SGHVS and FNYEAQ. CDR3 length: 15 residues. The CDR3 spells CASSKRTGRAYEQYF. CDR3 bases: TGTGCCAGCAGCAAAAGGACAGGGAGAGCCTACGAGCAGTACTTC.

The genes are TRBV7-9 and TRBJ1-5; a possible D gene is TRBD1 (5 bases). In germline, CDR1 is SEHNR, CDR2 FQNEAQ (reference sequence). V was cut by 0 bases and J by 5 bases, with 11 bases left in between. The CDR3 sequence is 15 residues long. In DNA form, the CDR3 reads TGTGCCAGCAGCTTAGCCGGGGGAGCTCATCAGCCCCAGCATTTT. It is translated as CASSLAGGAHQPQHF.

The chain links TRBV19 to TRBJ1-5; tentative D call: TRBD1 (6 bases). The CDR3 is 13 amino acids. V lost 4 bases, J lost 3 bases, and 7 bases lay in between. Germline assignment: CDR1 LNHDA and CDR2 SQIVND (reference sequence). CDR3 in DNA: TGTGCCAGTAGTAGGACAGTCAATCAGCCCCAGCATTTT. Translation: CASSRTVNQPQHF.

CDR3 sequence reads: CAWSGQRETQYF. CDR3 in DNA: TGTGCCTGGAGTGGACAGAGGGAGACCCAGTACTTC. V usage is TRBV30 and J usage is TRBJ2-5, with a weak D call TRBD1 (5 bases). The CDR3 loop spans 12 amino acids. Germline CDR1 and CDR2: GTSNPN and SVGIG (reference sequence). V lost 1 base and J lost 5, with 8 bases in between. Combining the CDR3 with reference TRBV30 and TRBJ2-5 gives the whole variable domain SQTIHQWPATLVQPVGSPLSLECTVEGTSNPNLYWYRQAAGRGLQLLFYSVGIGQISSEVPQNLSASRPQDRQFILSSKKLLLSDSGFYLCAWSGQRETQYFGPGTRLLVL.

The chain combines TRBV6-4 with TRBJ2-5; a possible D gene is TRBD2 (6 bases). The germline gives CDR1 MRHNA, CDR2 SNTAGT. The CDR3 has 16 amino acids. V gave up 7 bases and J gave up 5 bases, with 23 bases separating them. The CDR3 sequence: CASIRLRRGRVETQYF. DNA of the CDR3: TGTGCCAGCATCCGCCTTAGGAGGGGTCGAGTGGAGACCCAGTACTTC.

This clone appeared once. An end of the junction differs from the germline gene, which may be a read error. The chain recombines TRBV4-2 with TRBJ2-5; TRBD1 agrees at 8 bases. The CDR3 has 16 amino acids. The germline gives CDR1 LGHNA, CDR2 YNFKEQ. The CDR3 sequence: CASSQGKQGGQEAQYF. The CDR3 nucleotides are TGTGCCAGCAGCCAAGGCAAACAGGGGGGCCAAGAGGCCCAGTACTTC.

CDR3 residues: CASSFDAGTEAFF. The CDR3, as DNA: TGTGCCAGCAGCTTTGATGCAGGGACTGAAGCTTTCTTT. The chain uses TRBV11-3 and TRBJ1-1; possible D gene TRBD1, 5 bases. The CDR3 loop spans 13 amino acids. Germline CDR1 is SGHNT and CDR2 is YENEEA. V lost 3 bases, J lost 5 bases, and 10 bases lay in between.

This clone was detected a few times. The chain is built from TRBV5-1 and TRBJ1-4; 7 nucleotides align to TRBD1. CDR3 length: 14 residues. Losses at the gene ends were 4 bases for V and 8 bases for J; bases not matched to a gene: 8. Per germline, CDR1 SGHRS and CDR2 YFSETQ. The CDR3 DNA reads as TGCGCCAGCAGCCTGACAGGGCTGGGAGAAAAACTGTTTTTT. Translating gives CASSLTGLGEKLFF.

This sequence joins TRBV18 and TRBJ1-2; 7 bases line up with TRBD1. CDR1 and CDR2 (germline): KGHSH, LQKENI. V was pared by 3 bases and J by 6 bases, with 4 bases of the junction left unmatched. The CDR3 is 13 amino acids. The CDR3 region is CASSPRGQDGYTF. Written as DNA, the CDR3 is TGTGCCAGCTCACCCCGAGGACAGGATGGCTACACCTTC.

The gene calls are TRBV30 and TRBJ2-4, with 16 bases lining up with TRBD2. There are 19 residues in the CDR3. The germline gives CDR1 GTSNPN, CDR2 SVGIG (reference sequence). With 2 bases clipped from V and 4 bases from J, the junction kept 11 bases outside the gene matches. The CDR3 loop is CAWSLRRGTSGGGKNIQYF. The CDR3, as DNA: TGTGCCTGGAGTCTACGACGAGGGACTAGCGGGGGGGGGAAAAACATTCAGTACTTC.

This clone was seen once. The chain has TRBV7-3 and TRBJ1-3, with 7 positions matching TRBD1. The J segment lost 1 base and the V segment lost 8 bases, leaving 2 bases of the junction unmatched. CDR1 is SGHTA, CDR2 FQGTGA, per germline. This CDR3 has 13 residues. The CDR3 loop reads CASAQGSGNTIYF. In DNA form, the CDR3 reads TGTGCCAGCGCACAGGGGTCTGGAAACACCATATATTTT.

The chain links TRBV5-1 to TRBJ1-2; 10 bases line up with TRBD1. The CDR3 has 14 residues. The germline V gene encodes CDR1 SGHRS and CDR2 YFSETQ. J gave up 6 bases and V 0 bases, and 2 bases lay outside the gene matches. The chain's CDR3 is CASSLEGQGNGYTF. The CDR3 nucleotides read TGCGCCAGCAGCTTGGAGGGACAGGGGAATGGCTACACCTTC.

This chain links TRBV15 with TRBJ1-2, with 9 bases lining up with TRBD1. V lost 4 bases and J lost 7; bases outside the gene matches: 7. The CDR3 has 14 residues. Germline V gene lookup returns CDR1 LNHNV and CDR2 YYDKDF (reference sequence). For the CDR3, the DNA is TGTGCCACCAGCATTCAACAGGGGGCCGGTGGCTACACCTTC. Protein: CATSIQQGAGGYTF.

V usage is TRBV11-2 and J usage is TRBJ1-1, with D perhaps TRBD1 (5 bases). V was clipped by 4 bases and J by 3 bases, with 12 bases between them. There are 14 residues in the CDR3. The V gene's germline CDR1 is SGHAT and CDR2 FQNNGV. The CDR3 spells CASSSGLWDTEAFF. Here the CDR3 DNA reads TGTGCCAGCAGCTCGGGACTGTGGGACACTGAAGCTTTCTTT.

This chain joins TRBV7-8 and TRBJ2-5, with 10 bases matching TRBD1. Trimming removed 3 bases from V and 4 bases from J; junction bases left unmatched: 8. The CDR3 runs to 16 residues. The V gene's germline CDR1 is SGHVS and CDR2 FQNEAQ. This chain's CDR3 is CASSFWGTGDGETQYF. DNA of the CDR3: TGTGCCAGCAGCTTTTGGGGGACAGGGGACGGAGAGACCCAGTACTTC. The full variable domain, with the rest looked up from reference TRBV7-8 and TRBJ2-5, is GAGVSQSPRYKVAKRGQDVALRCDPISGHVSLFWYQQALGQGPEFLTYFQNEAQLDKSGLPSDRFFAERPEGSVSTLKIQRTQQEDSAVYLCASSFWGTGDGETQYFGPGTRLLVL.

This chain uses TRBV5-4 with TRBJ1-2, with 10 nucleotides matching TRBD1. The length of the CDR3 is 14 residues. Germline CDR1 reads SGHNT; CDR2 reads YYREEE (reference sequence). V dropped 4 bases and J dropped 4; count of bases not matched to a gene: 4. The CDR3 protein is CASSKDRGAYGYTF. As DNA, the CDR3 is TGTGCCAGCAGCAAGGACAGGGGGGCCTATGGCTACACCTTC.

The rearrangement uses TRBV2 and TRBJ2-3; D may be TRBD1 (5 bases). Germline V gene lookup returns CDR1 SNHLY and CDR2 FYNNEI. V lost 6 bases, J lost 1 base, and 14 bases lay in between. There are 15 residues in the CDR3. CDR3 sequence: CASSPGQGGTDTQYF. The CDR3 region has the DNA TGTGCCAGCAGCCCCGGGCAGGGTGGCACAGATACGCAGTATTTT.